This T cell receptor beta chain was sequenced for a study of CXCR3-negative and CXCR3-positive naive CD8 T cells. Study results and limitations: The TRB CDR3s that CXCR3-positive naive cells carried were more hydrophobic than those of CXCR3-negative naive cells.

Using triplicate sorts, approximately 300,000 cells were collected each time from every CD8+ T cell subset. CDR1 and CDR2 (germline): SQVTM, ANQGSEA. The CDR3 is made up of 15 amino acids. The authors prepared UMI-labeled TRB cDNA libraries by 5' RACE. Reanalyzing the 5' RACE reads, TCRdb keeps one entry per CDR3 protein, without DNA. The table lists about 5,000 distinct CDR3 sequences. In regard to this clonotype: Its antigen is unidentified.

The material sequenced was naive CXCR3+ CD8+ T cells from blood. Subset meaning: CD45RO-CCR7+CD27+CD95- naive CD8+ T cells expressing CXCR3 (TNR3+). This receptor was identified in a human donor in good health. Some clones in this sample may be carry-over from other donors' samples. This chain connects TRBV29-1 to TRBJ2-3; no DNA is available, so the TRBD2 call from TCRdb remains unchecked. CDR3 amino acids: CSVPHAGGGMYTQYF.